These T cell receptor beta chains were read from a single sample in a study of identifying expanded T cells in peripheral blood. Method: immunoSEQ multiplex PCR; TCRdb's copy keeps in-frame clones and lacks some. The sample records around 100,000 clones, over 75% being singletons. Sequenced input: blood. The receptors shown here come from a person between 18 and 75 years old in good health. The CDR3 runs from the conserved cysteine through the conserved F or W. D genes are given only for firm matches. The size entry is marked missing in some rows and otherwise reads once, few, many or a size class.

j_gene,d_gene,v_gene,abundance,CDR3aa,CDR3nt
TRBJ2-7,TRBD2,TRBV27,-,CASSLIAGDNEQYF,TGTGCCAGCAGCCTAATAGCGGGAGACAACGAGCAGTACTTC
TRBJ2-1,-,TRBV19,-,CASSIRVSYNEQFF,TGTGCCAGTAGTATCAGGGTATCCTACAATGAGCAGTTCTTC
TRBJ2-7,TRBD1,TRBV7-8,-,CASSLYGTGGREQYF,TGTGCCAGCAGCTTATATGGGACAGGGGGACGCGAGCAGTACTTC
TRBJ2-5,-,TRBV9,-,CASSQGPGRETQYF,TGTGCCAGCAGCCAGGGACCAGGGAGAGAGACCCAGTACTTC
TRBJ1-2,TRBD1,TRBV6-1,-,CAIHRGYGYTF,TGTGCCATCCACAGGGGCTATGGCTACACCTTC
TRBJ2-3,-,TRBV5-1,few,CASRFLSGVVHSSTDTQYF,TGCGCCAGCAGATTTCTATCTGGTGTCGTACACTCTAGCACAGATACGCAGTATTTT
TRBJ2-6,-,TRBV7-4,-,CASSLVALWASGANVLTF,TGTGCCAGCAGCTTAGTAGCCCTTTGGGCCTCTGGGGCCAACGTCCTGACTTTC
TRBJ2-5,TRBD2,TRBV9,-,CASSVASGRETQYF,TGTGCCAGCAGCGTAGCTAGCGGGAGAGAGACCCAGTACTTC
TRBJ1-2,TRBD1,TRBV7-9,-,CASSSLDRGDGYTF,TGTGCCAGCAGCTCGTTGGACAGGGGGGACGGCTACACCTTC
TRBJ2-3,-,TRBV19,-,CASNPAFEGTDTQYF,TGTGCCAGTAACCCCGCGTTCGAGGGGACAGATACGCAGTATTTT
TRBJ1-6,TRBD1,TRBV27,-,CASSLYFLGQGYSPLHF,TGTGCCAGCAGTTTATACTTCCTAGGACAGGGATACTCACCCCTCCACTTT
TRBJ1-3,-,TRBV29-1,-,CSVIEDSGNTIYF,TGCAGCGTTATCGAGGACTCTGGAAACACCATATATTTT
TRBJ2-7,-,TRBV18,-,CASSPGLNYEQYF,TGTGCCAGCTCACCGGGACTTAACTACGAGCAGTACTTC
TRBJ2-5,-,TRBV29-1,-,CSVETDRGSQETQYF,TGCAGCGTTGAAACCGATAGGGGCAGCCAAGAGACCCAGTACTTC
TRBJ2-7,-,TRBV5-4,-,CASSLGAPPSYEQYF,TGTGCCAGCAGCTTGGGGGCCCCCCCGTCCTACGAGCAGTACTTC
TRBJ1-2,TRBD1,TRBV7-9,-,CVLGTGEGYTF,TGTGTCCTCGGGACAGGGGAAGGCTACACCTTC
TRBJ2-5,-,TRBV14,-,CASSQARETQYF,TGTGCCAGCAGCCAAGCTCGGGAGACCCAGTACTTC
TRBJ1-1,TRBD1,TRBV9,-,CASSVAGQTEAFF,TGTGCCAGCAGCGTAGCGGGACAGACTGAAGCTTTCTTT
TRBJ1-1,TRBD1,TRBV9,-,CASSVNSGTGVVTEAFF,TGTGCCAGCAGCGTAAATTCCGGGACAGGGGTAGTGACTGAAGCTTTCTTT
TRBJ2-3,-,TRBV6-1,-,CASSEPGTLTDTQYF,TGTGCCAGCAGTGAACCCGGGACTCTCACAGATACGCAGTATTTT
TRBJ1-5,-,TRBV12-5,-,CASGLVLVPGQPQHF,TGTGCTAGTGGTTTGGTTTTGGTCCCGGGCCAGCCCCAGCATTTT
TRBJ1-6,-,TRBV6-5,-,CASSDGEVSPLHF,TGTGCCAGCAGTGATGGGGAGGTTTCACCCCTCCACTTT
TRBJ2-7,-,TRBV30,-,CAWRLNYEQYF,TGTGCCTGGAGGCTAAACTACGAGCAGTACTTC
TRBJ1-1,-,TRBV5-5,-,CASSLALGADEAFF,TGTGCCAGCAGCTTGGCCTTGGGGGCAGATGAAGCTTTCTTT